The 18 T cell receptor beta chains given below trace back to one sample, sequenced in a study of cytotoxic CD8 clonotypes in ibrutinib-treated CLL listed by TCRdb under 2021. The time point label for this specimen denotes: roughly 2 years on ibrutinib. Receptors were amplified or captured by the immunoSEQ multiplex PCR assay. The clones in this table, taken by TCRdb from immuneACCESS, are in-frame only. Not every clone is retained; where verified, under half of the shortfall comes from an unresolved V gene, and the cause of the rest is unknown. The sample table lists approximately 120,000 clones, approximately 80% of them with a count of one. The top ten clones comprise roughly 3.3% of the sample. The sequencing used PBMCs, collected after 24 months of ibrutinib treatment. The receptors derive from a human donor with chronic lymphocytic leukemia.

The V call is TRBV18, the J call TRBJ2-3, with unresolved D. The CDR3 covers 14 residues. Germline lookup yields CDR1 KGHSH and CDR2 LQKENI. V lost 3 bases to trimming and J lost 2 bases, with 9 bases between them. In DNA, the CDR3 is TGTGCCAGCTCACCGCCCGTCCACACAGATACGCAGTATTTT. This encodes CASSPPVHTDTQYF.

The rearrangement links TRBV7-2 to TRBJ2-5; 8 bases line up with TRBD2. This CDR3 spans 14 amino acids. The germline V gene encodes CDR1 SGHTA and CDR2 FQGNSA. The junction had 4 bases not matched to a gene; V was cut back by 2 bases and J by 5 bases. The CDR3 DNA is TGTGCCAGCAGCTTATCTAGCGGGCGGGAGACCCAGTACTTC. It yields the protein CASSLSSGRETQYF.

This clone was found a few times. The chain employs TRBV10-2 and TRBJ1-5, with a tentative D call TRBD1 (5 bases). The CDR3 runs to 14 residues. Germline V gene sequence: CDR1 WSHSY, CDR2 SAAADI. Between the trimmed V and J ends, which lost 4 bases and 4 bases, there was a span of 11 bases. CDR3 bases: TGCGCCAGCAGTGGATCGGGGGGGAATCAGCCCCAGCATTTT. It encodes CASSGSGGNQPQHF.

The chain recombines TRBV7-6 with TRBJ2-4, with D possibly TRBD2 on 6 matching bases. With 2 bases removed from V and 8 bases from J, the gap between germline ends came to 13 bases. Looked up from germline, CDR1 is SGHVS and CDR2 is FNYEAQ. The CDR3 consists of 14 residues. CDR3 in amino acids: CASSLSAGEDIQYF. As DNA, the CDR3 is TGTGCCAGCAGCTTAAGCGCTGGGGAGGACATTCAGTACTTC.

This CDR3 is CASSHTPDRTRSKNIQYF. The CDR3 DNA reads TGTGCCAGCAGCCACACGCCCGACAGGACCCGCAGCAAAAACATTCAGTACTTC. The rearrangement uses TRBV4-2 and TRBJ2-4; a possible D gene is TRBD1 (6 bases). This CDR3 is built from 18 residues. Between the trimmed V and J ends, which lost 3 bases and 3 bases, there was a span of 21 bases. Germline V gene sequence: CDR1 LGHNA, CDR2 YNFKEQ.

The gene calls are TRBV5-4 and TRBJ1-6, with D possibly matching TRBD1 (5 bases). Germline CDR1 reads SGHNT; CDR2 reads YYREEE (reference sequence). The CDR3 sequence is 16 residues long. The germline V and J ends were trimmed by 4 bases and 1 base, with 12 bases remaining between them. DNA for the CDR3: TGTGCCAGCAGCCCCTTTGGGACGTCCTATAATTCACCCCTCCACTTT. It encodes CASSPFGTSYNSPLHF.

This rearrangement joins TRBV5-4 to TRBJ1-3; D may be TRBD1 (6 bases). Germline V lookup: CDR1 SGHNT, CDR2 YYREEE (reference sequence). The V end was cut by 2 bases, the J end by 4 bases, with 10 bases between. The CDR3 totals 14 residues. The CDR3 nucleotides read TGTGCCAGCAGCTTAGGGGGGCCCGGAAACACCATATATTTT. Amino acid sequence: CASSLGGPGNTIYF.

V is TRBV19 and J is TRBJ1-1; D not resolved. This CDR3 contains 14 residues. Germline CDR1 is LNHDA and CDR2 is SQIVND (reference sequence). Trimming cost V 5 bases and J 7 bases, with 17 bases left between them. The DNA for the CDR3 is TGTGCCAGTAGTGGAGACCTCTTGGGTGGTGAAGCTTTCTTT. Its protein is CASSGDLLGGEAFF.

V and J are TRBV7-8 and TRBJ2-7; no reliable D call. Germline V gives CDR1 SGHVS, CDR2 FQNEAQ. The CDR3 loop spans 16 amino acids. Trimming stripped 5 bases from V and 0 bases from J, with 17 bases between. CDR3 sequence: CASSPLRAASSYEQYF. The CDR3 DNA reads TGTGCCAGCAGCCCACTCCGGGCAGCGAGCTCCTACGAGCAGTACTTC.

This clone was seen once. The V and J genes are TRBV30 and TRBJ2-1, with D tentatively TRBD1 (5 bases). V was cut by 4 bases and J by 6 bases, with 10 bases left in between. CDR3 length: 12 amino acids. Germline loops: CDR1 GTSNPN, CDR2 SVGIG (reference sequence). The chain's CDR3 is CAWTNRFNEQFF. The CDR3 bases are TGTGCCTGGACTAACAGGTTCAATGAGCAGTTCTTC.

V is TRBV6-5 and J is TRBJ2-1; 10 nucleotides match TRBD1. The CDR3 contains 16 residues. The trim removed 0 bases at V and 7 bases at J, leaving 6 bases unmatched. CDR1 MNHEY and CDR2 SVGAGI come from the germline V gene. The DNA for the CDR3 is TGTGCCAGCAGTTACTCGATGGGACAGGGGTTGAATGAGCAGTTCTTC. Translating gives CASSYSMGQGLNEQFF.

This chain uses TRBV30 with TRBJ2-1; 7 nucleotides match TRBD1. There are 13 residues in the CDR3. V trimming: 8 bases; J trimming: 4 bases; junction bases outside the gene matches: 8. Germline V gives CDR1 GTSNPN, CDR2 SVGIG (reference sequence). This CDR3 is CAGRGYGYNEQFF. The CDR3 DNA reads TGTGCCGGCAGGGGGTACGGATACAATGAGCAGTTCTTC.

V and J are TRBV6-1 and TRBJ2-7; 8 bases are shared with TRBD1. The germline CDR1 and CDR2 sequences are MNHNS and SASEGT. CDR3 length: 13 amino acids. With V trimmed by 6 bases and J by 4 bases, 5 bases remained unmatched. For the CDR3, the DNA is TGTGCCAGCAGGGACAGGGCTCGATACGAGCAGTACTTC. Translated, it gives CASRDRARYEQYF.

V is TRBV28 and J is TRBJ1-2; 8 nucleotides match TRBD1. CDR1 is MDHEN, CDR2 SYDVKM, per germline. The V gene end was trimmed by 6 bases and the J gene end by 4 bases; junction bases not matched to a gene: 7. The CDR3 loop spans 14 amino acids. Written as DNA, the CDR3 is TGTGCCAGCAGCTCCGGGACAGGCTTCTATGGCTACACCTTC. Its protein product is CASSSGTGFYGYTF.

This clone was found once. The chain recombines TRBV10-3 with TRBJ1-1; D is unresolved. The V and J ends lost 0 bases and 2 bases respectively, with 7 bases between them. The germline CDR1 and CDR2 sequences are ENHRY and SYGVKD. The CDR3 consists of 14 residues. In DNA, the CDR3 is TGTGCCATCAGTGAGTCCGTTATAAACACTGAAGCTTTCTTT. Amino acid sequence: CAISESVINTEAFF.

This chain connects TRBV7-9 to TRBJ2-5; D unresolved. Between the trimmed V and J ends, which lost 5 bases and 9 bases, there was a span of 16 bases. The germline V gene encodes CDR1 SEHNR and CDR2 FQNEAQ (reference sequence). The CDR3 is 13 residues long. The DNA of the CDR3 is TGTGCCAGCAGCCCCCCAGGCCCATCGGCCCAGTACTTC. Translating gives CASSPPGPSAQYF.

This clone was recorded once. V gene TRBV19 combines with J gene TRBJ2-1; perhaps TRBD1 as D (5 bases). V lost 4 bases to trimming and J lost 0 bases, with 13 bases between them. Germline CDR1 LNHDA, CDR2 SQIVND (reference sequence). The CDR3 is 16 amino acids. CDR3 in DNA: TGTGCCAGTAGTAATGTACCAGGGATCTCCTACAATGAGCAGTTCTTC. Residues: CASSNVPGISYNEQFF. The full variable domain, rest sourced from reference TRBV19 and TRBJ2-1, is DGGITQSPKYLFRKEGQNVTLSCEQNLNHDAMYWYRQDPGQGLRLIYYSQIVNDFQKGDIAEGYSVSREKKESFPLTVTSAQKNPTAFYLCASSNVPGISYNEQFFGPGTRLTVL.

This clone was observed a few times. The genes are TRBV5-1 and TRBJ2-3, with a possible D match to TRBD2 (5 bases). V was cut by 0 bases and J by 2 bases, with 10 bases left in between. In germline, CDR1 is SGHRS, CDR2 YFSETQ. The CDR3 is made up of 15 amino acids. For the CDR3, the DNA is TGCGCCAGCAGCTTGGAGAGGGCGGACACAGATACGCAGTATTTT. It encodes CASSLERADTDTQYF.